Listed below are T cell receptor beta chains from one sample, sequenced in a study of tumor-infiltrating lymphocytes in primary liver carcinoma. From the multiplex PCR reads, TCRdb called clonotypes with MiXCR, one entry per CDR3 protein. Of tens of thousands of distinct CDR3 sequences listed, more than 70% are singletons. The sequenced sample consisted of tumor-adjacent normal liver tissue. The receptors were sampled from a woman aged 30 to 39 with primary liver carcinoma and hepatitis B virus infection. CDR3s include the opening cysteine and the closing phenylalanine or tryptophan. The order of the fields is D gene, V gene, CDR3 protein. The D gene is left open where the match is weak.

d_call: -; v_call: TRBV6-1; cdr3_aa: CTSSEGELEMDEQFF
d_call: -; v_call: TRBV29-1; cdr3_aa: CVVDQGLGDSGNTIYF
d_call: -; v_call: TRBV20-1; cdr3_aa: CSARFSGNTDTQYF
d_call: -; v_call: TRBV6-6; cdr3_aa: CASSGRGYNEQFF
d_call: TRBD2; v_call: TRBV12-3/TRBV12-4; cdr3_aa: CATCGGGQASAYNEQFF
d_call: TRBD2; v_call: TRBV4-2; cdr3_aa: CASSQDPAGRVGEQFF
d_call: -; v_call: TRBV3-1; cdr3_aa: CASSQGQAYSPLHF
d_call: -; v_call: TRBV12-3/TRBV12-4; cdr3_aa: CASSFGWTNIEAFF
d_call: -; v_call: TRBV11-2; cdr3_aa: CASSPRETSSTYTQYF
d_call: TRBD2; v_call: TRBV4-2; cdr3_aa: CDSSPMGGRFSEQFF
d_call: TRBD1; v_call: TRBV4-1; cdr3_aa: CAIIQESATGVNEQYF
d_call: -; v_call: TRBV5-5; cdr3_aa: CASSLAGTGGLLF
d_call: -; v_call: TRBV11-2; cdr3_aa: CASRHGTEAFF
d_call: -; v_call: TRBV6-2/TRBV6-3; cdr3_aa: CASSYSSLSETQYF
d_call: TRBD2; v_call: TRBV29-1; cdr3_aa: CSVQRWPSGTLGTNVLTF
d_call: -; v_call: TRBV28; cdr3_aa: CASSQTRLNTQYF
d_call: -; v_call: TRBV11-2; cdr3_aa: CTSSITGEGSWTYEQYF
d_call: -; v_call: TRBV24-1; cdr3_aa: CATSALPHGVSYEQYF
d_call: TRBD2; v_call: TRBV11-2; cdr3_aa: CTSSSRTSRRSYEQYF
d_call: TRBD1; v_call: TRBV6-5; cdr3_aa: CASSLEGAYIEQFF
d_call: -; v_call: TRBV29-1; cdr3_aa: CNVVEGDNQPQHF
d_call: -; v_call: TRBV4-1; cdr3_aa: CASSQEGVMNTEAFF
d_call: -; v_call: TRBV12-3/TRBV12-4; cdr3_aa: CASSFGGGEQFF
d_call: -; v_call: TRBV11-1; cdr3_aa: CASSLGTASYEQYF
d_call: -; v_call: TRBV6-5; cdr3_aa: CASRVTSVRQNEQFF
d_call: -; v_call: TRBV6-2/TRBV6-3; cdr3_aa: CASSYSGRVGHAF
d_call: -; v_call: TRBV5-4; cdr3_aa: CACSLDGRTGNQSQHF
d_call: -; v_call: TRBV7-9; cdr3_aa: CASSLLGSPNTGELFF
d_call: TRBD2; v_call: TRBV5-1; cdr3_aa: CASSLGLAGNLVEQYF
d_call: TRBD2; v_call: TRBV20-1; cdr3_aa: CSARSIMSSGTRGELFF
d_call: -; v_call: TRBV7-9; cdr3_aa: CASSGYRGYKTDTQYF
d_call: -; v_call: TRBV6-1; cdr3_aa: CASNDSHTGSEQYF
d_call: -; v_call: TRBV7-8; cdr3_aa: CASSLGWGQGIHEKYF
d_call: -; v_call: TRBV12-3/TRBV12-4; cdr3_aa: CASSYREPDTGELFF
d_call: -; v_call: TRBV7-8; cdr3_aa: CASSLFAEGLSPSTDTQYF
d_call: -; v_call: TRBV20-1; cdr3_aa: CSARHSDTQYF
d_call: -; v_call: TRBV6-6; cdr3_aa: CAGSSDPSRGRETQYF
d_call: -; v_call: TRBV12-3/TRBV12-4; cdr3_aa: CAISFGTPYGYTF
d_call: -; v_call: TRBV29-1; cdr3_aa: CSVGSPAKETLYF
d_call: -; v_call: TRBV13; cdr3_aa: CDSSLDRYEQYF
d_call: -; v_call: TRBV29-1; cdr3_aa: CSVAPGWGMNTEAFF
d_call: -; v_call: TRBV29-1; cdr3_aa: CGVKASRLGVPETQYF
d_call: -; v_call: TRBV5-4; cdr3_aa: CANSPEGGGLYEQFF
d_call: TRBD2; v_call: TRBV28; cdr3_aa: CASRGVGSHHEQFF
d_call: -; v_call: TRBV6-2/TRBV6-3; cdr3_aa: CASSYSTFEQHF
d_call: TRBD2; v_call: TRBV6-2/TRBV6-3; cdr3_aa: CASSFFGSGSLDTQYF
d_call: -; v_call: TRBV13; cdr3_aa: CASSLGRYAGELLF
d_call: -; v_call: TRBV10-3; cdr3_aa: CAISESQRVGSEQYF
d_call: TRBD1; v_call: TRBV6-2/TRBV6-3; cdr3_aa: CASKGAGDADMQYF
d_call: TRBD2; v_call: TRBV7-8; cdr3_aa: CASSLGAGVETQYF
d_call: -; v_call: TRBV19; cdr3_aa: CASRAWTDLNQPQHF
d_call: -; v_call: TRBV11-2; cdr3_aa: CARTKGGGGDYTF
d_call: -; v_call: TRBV11-3; cdr3_aa: CAGSLVGFQPGLITGELFF
d_call: TRBD1; v_call: TRBV11-2; cdr3_aa: CASSFPRDRNTGELFF
d_call: TRBD1; v_call: TRBV12-3/TRBV12-4; cdr3_aa: CASIMGVGTGTKNIQYF
d_call: -; v_call: TRBV10-3; cdr3_aa: CAISESLNTGELFF
d_call: -; v_call: TRBV5-4; cdr3_aa: CASSLRWYDEQYF
d_call: -; v_call: TRBV11-2; cdr3_aa: CASSPWSTDTQYF
d_call: -; v_call: TRBV6-4; cdr3_aa: CASAAPKSTDTQYF